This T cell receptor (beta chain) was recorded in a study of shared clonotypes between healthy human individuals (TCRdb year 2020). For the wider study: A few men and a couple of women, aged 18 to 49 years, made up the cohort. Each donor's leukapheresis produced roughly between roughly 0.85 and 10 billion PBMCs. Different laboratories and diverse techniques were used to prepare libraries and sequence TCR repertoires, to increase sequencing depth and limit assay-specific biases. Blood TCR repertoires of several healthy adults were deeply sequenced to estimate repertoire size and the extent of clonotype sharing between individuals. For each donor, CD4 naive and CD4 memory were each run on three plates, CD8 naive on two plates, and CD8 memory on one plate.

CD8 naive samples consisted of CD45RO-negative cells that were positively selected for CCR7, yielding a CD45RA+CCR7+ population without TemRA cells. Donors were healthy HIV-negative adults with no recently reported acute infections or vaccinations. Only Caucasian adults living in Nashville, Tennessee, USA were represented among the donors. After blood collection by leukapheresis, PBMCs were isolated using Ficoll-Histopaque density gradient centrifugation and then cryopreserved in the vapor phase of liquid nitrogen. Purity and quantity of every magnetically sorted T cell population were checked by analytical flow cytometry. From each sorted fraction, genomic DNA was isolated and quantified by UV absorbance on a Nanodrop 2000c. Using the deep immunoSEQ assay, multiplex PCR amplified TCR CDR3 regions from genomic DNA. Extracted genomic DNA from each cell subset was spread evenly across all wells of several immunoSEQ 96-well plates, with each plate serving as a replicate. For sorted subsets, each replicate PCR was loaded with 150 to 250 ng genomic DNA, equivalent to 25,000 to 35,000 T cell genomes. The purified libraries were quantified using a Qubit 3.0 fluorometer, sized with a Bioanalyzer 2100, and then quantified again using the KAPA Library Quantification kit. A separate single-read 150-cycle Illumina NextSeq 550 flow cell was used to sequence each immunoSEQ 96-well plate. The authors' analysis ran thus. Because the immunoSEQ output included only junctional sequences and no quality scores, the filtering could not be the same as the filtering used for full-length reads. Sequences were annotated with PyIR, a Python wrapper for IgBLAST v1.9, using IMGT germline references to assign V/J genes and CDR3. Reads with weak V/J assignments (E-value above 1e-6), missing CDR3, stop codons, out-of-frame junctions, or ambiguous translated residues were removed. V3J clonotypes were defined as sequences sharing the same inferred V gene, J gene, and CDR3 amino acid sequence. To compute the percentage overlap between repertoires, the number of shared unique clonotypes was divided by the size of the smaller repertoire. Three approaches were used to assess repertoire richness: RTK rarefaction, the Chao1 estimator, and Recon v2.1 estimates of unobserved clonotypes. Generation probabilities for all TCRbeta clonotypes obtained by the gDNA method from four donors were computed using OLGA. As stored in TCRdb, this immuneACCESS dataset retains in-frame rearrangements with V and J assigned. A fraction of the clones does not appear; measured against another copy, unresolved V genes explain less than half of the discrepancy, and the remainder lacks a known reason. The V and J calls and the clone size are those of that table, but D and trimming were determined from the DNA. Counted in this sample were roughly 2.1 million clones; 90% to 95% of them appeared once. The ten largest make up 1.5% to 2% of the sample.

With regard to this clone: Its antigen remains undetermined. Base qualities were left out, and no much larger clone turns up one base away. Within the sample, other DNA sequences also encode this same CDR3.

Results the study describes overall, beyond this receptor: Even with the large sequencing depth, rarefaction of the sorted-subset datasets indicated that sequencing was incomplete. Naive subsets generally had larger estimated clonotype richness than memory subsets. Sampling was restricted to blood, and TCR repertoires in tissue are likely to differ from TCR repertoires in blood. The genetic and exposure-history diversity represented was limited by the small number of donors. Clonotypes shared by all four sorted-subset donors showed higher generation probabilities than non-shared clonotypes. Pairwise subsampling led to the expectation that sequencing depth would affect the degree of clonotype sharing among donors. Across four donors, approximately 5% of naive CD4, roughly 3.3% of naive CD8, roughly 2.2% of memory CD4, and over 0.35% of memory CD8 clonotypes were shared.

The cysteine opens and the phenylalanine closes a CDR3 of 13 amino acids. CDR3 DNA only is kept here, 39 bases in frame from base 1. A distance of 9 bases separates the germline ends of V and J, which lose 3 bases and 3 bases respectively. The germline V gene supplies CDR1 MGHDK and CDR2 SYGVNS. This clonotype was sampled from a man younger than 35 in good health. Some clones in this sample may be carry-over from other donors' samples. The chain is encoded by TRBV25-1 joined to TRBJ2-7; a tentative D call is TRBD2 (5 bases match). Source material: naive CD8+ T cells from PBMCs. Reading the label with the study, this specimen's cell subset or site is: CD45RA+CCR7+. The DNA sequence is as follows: TGTGCCAGCAGTGATTCGGGGAGCTACGAGCAGTACTTC. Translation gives CASSDSGSYEQYF.